Here is one T cell receptor (beta chain) with its context. The data were taken from a study of T cell responses to AZD1222 COVID-19 vaccine. Data came from immunoSEQ multiplex PCR; TCRdb stores just in-frame clones and leaves some out. The sample has around 100,000 clones; around 94% are singletons. CDR3 size: 14 residues. V gave up 4 bases and J gave up 4 bases, with 11 bases separating them. Germline loops: CDR1 LGHNA, CDR2 YSLEER. The chain has TRBV4-3 and TRBJ1-3; tentative D call: TRBD1 (5 bases). This TCR was sampled from an adult in good health. Here the sequenced sample was peripheral blood, taken on day 0 of AZD1222 vaccination. CDR3 DNA sequence: TGCGCCAGCAGCCCCAATCGACAGGGAAACACCATATATTTT. Translating gives CASSPNRQGNTIYF.